The 27 T cell receptor beta chains below were found in one sample sequenced in a study of T cell responses to AZD1222 COVID-19 vaccine. The table came from immunoSEQ multiplex PCR; TCRdb's copy has only in-frame clones and leaves some out. The table has approximately 79,000 clones, 65% to 90% seen once; the top ten hold around 8.2%. The sample was peripheral blood, taken on day 0 of AZD1222 vaccination. The receptors come from an adult in good health.

V and J are TRBV2 and TRBJ1-5; 8 bases fit TRBD1. Germline V gene data show CDR1 as SNHLY and CDR2 as FYNNEI. Losses at the gene ends were 6 bases for V and 6 bases for J; bases not matched to a gene: 7. There are 14 residues in the CDR3. CDR3 sequence: CASRPTGGSQPQHF. As DNA, the CDR3 is TGTGCCAGCAGACCCACAGGGGGAAGTCAGCCCCAGCATTTT.

The chain links TRBV7-3 to TRBJ2-3; 7 nucleotides align to TRBD2. CDR1 is SGHTA and CDR2 is FQGTGA in the germline V gene. V lost 2 bases to trimming and J lost 1 base; unmatched junction nucleotides: 3. This CDR3 spans 15 amino acids. The CDR3 spells CASSLGLAGTDTQYF. The CDR3 nucleotides read TGTGCCAGCAGCTTAGGGCTAGCGGGCACAGATACGCAGTATTTT.

This rearrangement joins TRBV27 to TRBJ1-5, with 9 bases fitting TRBD1. The trim removed 5 bases at V and 5 bases at J, leaving 4 bases unmatched. Germline lookup yields CDR1 MNHEY and CDR2 SMNVEV (reference sequence). The CDR3 has 14 residues. CDR3 in amino acids: CASSGDRAYQPQHF. The CDR3 region has the DNA TGTGCCAGCAGTGGGGACAGGGCGTATCAGCCCCAGCATTTT.

The rearrangement uses TRBV7-6 and TRBJ2-1, with 7 bases lining up with TRBD2. The trim removed 5 bases at V and 0 bases at J, leaving 13 bases unmatched. Germline V lookup: CDR1 SGHVS, CDR2 FNYEAQ. The length of the CDR3 is 18 residues. CDR3 DNA sequence: TGTGCCAGCAGCCCCGAGGGCGGGAGCGAACCCTCCTACAATGAGCAGTTCTTC. It specifies CASSPEGGSEPSYNEQFF.

The chain couples TRBV18 to TRBJ1-4; TRBD1 aligns across 9 bases. This CDR3 region has 19 residues. Germline-derived CDR1 and CDR2 are KGHSH and LQKENI. V was pared by 6 bases and J by 0 bases, with 14 bases of the junction left unmatched. The CDR3 DNA reads TGTGCCAGCTCGCAAACACCGACAGGGGGGTACGCAACTAATGAAAAACTGTTTTTT. Its protein product is CASSQTPTGGYATNEKLFF.

This clone was counted once. The chain employs TRBV28 and TRBJ2-5, with TRBD1 matching over 9 bases. CDR1 MDHEN and CDR2 SYDVKM come from the germline V gene. The CDR3 is 16 residues long. Trimming removed 5 bases from V and 2 bases from J; junction bases left unmatched: 9. The CDR3 sequence is CASSPPLGQGQETQYF. The CDR3 nucleotides are TGTGCCAGCAGTCCCCCCCTCGGACAGGGGCAAGAGACCCAGTACTTC. The complete variable domain, with remaining parts taken from reference TRBV28 and TRBJ2-5, reads DVKVTQSSRYLVKRTGEKVFLECVQDMDHENMFWYRQDPGLGLRLIYFSYDVKMKEKGDIPEGYSVSREKKERFSLILESASTNQTSMYLCASSPPLGQGQETQYFGPGTRLLVL.

This clone appeared once. CDR3 protein: CATGTIQGNTIYF. CDR3 sequence (DNA): TGTGCCACGGGGACTATACAGGGAAACACCATATATTTT. V usage is TRBV10-3 and J usage is TRBJ1-3, with TRBD1 as a possible D gene (5 bases). CDR1 and CDR2 (germline): ENHRY, SYGVKD. V lost 10 bases, J lost 4 bases, and 14 bases lay in between. This CDR3 contains 13 residues.

This clone was counted a single time. The rearrangement uses TRBV6-2 or TRBV6-3 and TRBJ2-6; 9 nucleotides match TRBD1. CDR1 is MNHEY and CDR2 is SVGEGT in the germline V gene. There are 17 residues in the CDR3. The J segment lost 6 bases and the V segment lost 2 bases, leaving 8 bases of the junction unmatched. In DNA, the CDR3 is TGTGCCAGCAGTTACCCTCGACAGGGGGTTCTGGCCAACGTCCTGACTTTC. It is translated as CASSYPRQGVLANVLTF.

Only a few counts were recorded for this clone. The chain links TRBV20-1 to TRBJ2-2; D remains ambiguous. The CDR3 contains 11 residues. Trimming left V 0 bases short and J 5 bases short, with 1 base between. Per germline, CDR1 DFQATT and CDR2 SNEGSKA (reference sequence). CDR3 sequence: CSARDTGELFF. The CDR3 nucleotides are TGCAGTGCTAGAGATACCGGGGAGCTGTTTTTT.

This clone has just a few counts. The chain joins TRBV12-3 or TRBV12-4 to TRBJ2-1; unclear D gene. V gave up 2 bases and J gave up 8 bases, with 4 bases separating them. This CDR3 spans 11 amino acids. CDR3 sequence reads: CASSLSHEQFF. DNA of the CDR3: TGTGCCAGCAGTTTAAGCCATGAGCAGTTCTTC.

V is TRBV9 and J is TRBJ1-1; 9 nucleotides line up with TRBD1. Germline-derived CDR1 and CDR2 are SGDLS and YYNGEE. The CDR3 extends over 15 amino acids. V shed 3 bases and J 0 bases; nucleotides not matched to a gene: 3. As DNA, the CDR3 is TGTGCCAGCAGCGCTACAGGGGGCCTGAACACTGAAGCTTTCTTT. Translating it yields CASSATGGLNTEAFF.

This chain connects TRBV5-1 to TRBJ1-1; 7 nucleotides agree with TRBD1. This CDR3 contains 14 residues. V was pared by 4 bases and J by 4 bases, with 7 bases of the junction left unmatched. In germline, CDR1 is SGHRS, CDR2 YFSETQ. The CDR3 DNA is TGCGCCAGCAGCAGAGGACAGGTCAGCACTGAAGCTTTCTTT. As protein: CASSRGQVSTEAFF.

The gene calls are TRBV5-5 and TRBJ1-5, with D hard to call. Germline V gives CDR1 SGHKS, CDR2 YYEKEE (reference sequence). The V and J ends lost 7 bases and 2 bases respectively, with 13 bases between them. The CDR3 contains 14 residues. CDR3: CASSQPGGNQPQHF. CDR3 bases: TGTGCCAGCTCGCAACCCGGGGGCAATCAGCCCCAGCATTTT.

This clone was counted a single time. The V and J genes are TRBV10-3 and TRBJ1-6, with 11 nucleotides matching TRBD1. CDR3 size: 18 residues. Unmatched junction bases numbered 14, after V lost 5 bases and J lost 8 bases. Germline CDR1 and CDR2: ENHRY and SYGVKD. CDR3 coding DNA: TGTGCCATCAGTCCAAAGGGGGACAGGGGGTCCCTGGATTCACCCCTCCACTTT. It yields the protein CAISPKGDRGSLDSPLHF.

The CDR3: CASSQLRARRGTQYF. DNA of the CDR3: TGTGCCAGCAGCCAACTCCGAGCAAGGAGGGGAACGCAGTATTTT. The chain employs TRBV14 and TRBJ2-3, with D maybe TRBD2 (6 bases). The CDR3 contains 15 residues. Trimming took off 2 bases at V and 9 bases at J, with 18 bases between the two ends. Germline values: CDR1 SGHDN, CDR2 FVKESK.

The CDR3, as DNA: TGTGCCACCGGAGGGACTAGCCCGGCGTACGAGCAGTACTTC. Translating gives CATGGTSPAYEQYF. The J gene is TRBJ2-7, the V gene TRBV3-1 (or the pseudogene TRBV3-2); 9 bases line up with TRBD2. The CDR3 is 14 amino acids. Germline V lookup: CDR1 LGHDT, CDR2 YNNKEL (reference sequence). Trimming removed 10 bases from V and 4 bases from J; junction bases left unmatched: 11.

This clone occurred once. The V gene is TRBV30, the J gene TRBJ1-6; 7 bases are shared with TRBD1. In germline, CDR1 is GTSNPN, CDR2 SVGIG (reference sequence). This CDR3 is built from 12 residues. The junction had 3 bases not matched to a gene; V was cut back by 7 bases and J by 6 bases. The CDR3 nucleotides read TGTGCCTACGACAGGGCTAATTCACCCCTCCACTTT. Amino acid sequence: CAYDRANSPLHF.

This rearrangement joins TRBV9 to TRBJ1-3; TRBD1 matches 11 bases. With 4 bases clipped from V and 2 bases from J, the junction kept 8 bases outside the gene matches. CDR3 length equals 17 residues. Germline V gene sequence: CDR1 SGDLS, CDR2 YYNGEE. The CDR3 nucleotides are TGTGCCAGCAGCCCAGCAGGACAGGGGGCGGCTGGAAACACCATATATTTT. Residues: CASSPAGQGAAGNTIYF.

V usage is TRBV30 and J usage is TRBJ1-2; TRBD1 might be the D (5 bases). The CDR3 runs 13 residues. The V and J ends lost 4 bases and 4 bases respectively, with 13 bases between them. From germline, CDR1 is GTSNPN and CDR2 SVGIG (reference sequence). CDR3 DNA sequence: TGTGCCTGGAATTGGGGAGACAGCTATGGCTACACCTTC. This translates into CAWNWGDSYGYTF.

The gene calls are TRBV19 and TRBJ1-6; no reliable D call. V was cut by 3 bases and J by 13 bases, with 10 bases left in between. The CDR3 totals 12 residues. Germline V CDR1 and CDR2: LNHDA, SQIVND (reference sequence). The CDR3 region has the DNA TGTGCCAGTAGTATTTCCGTCGGTCCCCTCCACTTT. It specifies CASSISVGPLHF.

The chain recombines TRBV7-3 with TRBJ2-1; TRBD2 agrees at 11 bases. The V segment lost 1 base and the J segment 5 bases; nucleotides outside the gene matches: 4. The CDR3 is 16 amino acids. Germline lookup yields CDR1 SGHTA and CDR2 FQGTGA. In nucleotides, the CDR3 is TGTGCCAGCAGCTTAATGGGACTAGCGGAAAACAATGAGCAGTTCTTC. Amino acids: CASSLMGLAENNEQFF.

The gene calls are TRBV5-1 and TRBJ2-7; 14 bases are a match to TRBD2. V gave up 4 bases and J gave up 7 bases; unmatched junction bases: 7. This CDR3 region has 15 residues. The germline V gene has CDR1 SGHRS and CDR2 YFSETQ. The CDR3 loop reads CASSPPGLAGGEQYF. The CDR3 DNA is TGCGCCAGCAGCCCCCCCGGACTAGCGGGAGGAGAGCAGTACTTC.

For the CDR3, the DNA is TGTGCCAGCAGCTTTTACACCCTACCCTCCTACGAGCAGTACTTC. This translates into CASSFYTLPSYEQYF. The rearrangement links TRBV7-9 to TRBJ2-7; D unresolved. This CDR3 contains 15 residues. Trimming took off 3 bases at V and 0 bases at J, with 12 bases between the two ends. The germline gives CDR1 SEHNR, CDR2 FQNEAQ (reference sequence).

CDR3 protein: CASSEFRAGGAYNEQFF. The CDR3 coding sequence is TGTGCCAGCTCGGAATTTCGGGCAGGCGGGGCCTACAATGAGCAGTTCTTC. The chain has TRBV18 and TRBJ2-1, with D perhaps matching TRBD2 (6 bases). Between the trimmed V and J ends, which lost 6 bases and 2 bases, there was a span of 20 bases. CDR3 length: 17 amino acids. Germline V lookup: CDR1 KGHSH, CDR2 LQKENI.

The rearrangement joins TRBV11-2 to TRBJ1-6, with 9 bases aligning to TRBD1. CDR3 length: 15 amino acids. Germline V gene sequence: CDR1 SGHAT, CDR2 FQNNGV. V gave up 6 bases and J gave up 7 bases; unmatched junction bases: 7. This chain's CDR3 is CASSSGTGPNSPLHF. CDR3 coding DNA: TGTGCCAGCAGTTCCGGGACAGGGCCCAATTCACCCCTCCACTTT.

This chain links TRBV3-1 (or the pseudogene TRBV3-2) with TRBJ1-6, with D hard to call. CDR3 length equals 15 residues. V lost 2 bases and J 6 bases, leaving 11 bases between the germline ends. CDR1 and CDR2 (germline): LGHDT, YNNKEL (reference sequence). CDR3 residues: CASSQSGSLNSPLHF. In nucleotides, the CDR3 is TGTGCCAGCAGCCAATCCGGGTCGCTTAATTCACCCCTCCACTTT.

This chain links TRBV7-8 with TRBJ1-4; 8 bases agree with TRBD1. Per germline, CDR1 SGHVS and CDR2 FQNEAQ. V dropped 6 bases and J dropped 10; count of bases not matched to a gene: 10. The CDR3 loop spans 14 amino acids. Here the CDR3 reads CASREAGQGGKLFF. The CDR3 bases are TGTGCCAGCAGGGAAGCCGGACAGGGCGGAAAACTGTTTTTT.